This passage covers 14 T cell receptor beta chains from one sample sequenced in a study of blood T cell repertoires in COVID-19. Libraries were prepared by immunoSEQ multiplex PCR; TCRdb keeps only in-frame clonotypes and omits some of them. The table lists some 250,000 clones, 82% of them singletons. The source material was peripheral blood. These receptor sequences come from a woman aged 18-29 years with acute or convalescent COVID-19.

This clone has only a few counts. The V call is TRBV19, the J call TRBJ2-3; D is possibly TRBD1 (6 bases). V was shortened by 1 base and J by 4 bases, with 12 bases between the two germline ends. The CDR3 length is 15 residues. CDR1 LNHDA and CDR2 SQIVND come from the germline V gene (reference sequence). This CDR3 reads CASSIASGVADTQYF. DNA of the CDR3: TGTGCCAGTAGTATAGCCTCAGGGGTGGCAGATACGCAGTATTTT.

V and J are TRBV30 and TRBJ2-7; 8 bases map to TRBD1. Germline loops: CDR1 GTSNPN, CDR2 SVGIG (reference sequence). V was pared by 0 bases and J by 2 bases, with 6 bases of the junction left unmatched. There are 15 residues in the CDR3. The CDR3 DNA is TGTGCCTGGAGTGTTTCACAGGGGGTTACCTACGAGCAGTACTTC. Encoded protein: CAWSVSQGVTYEQYF. Based on the CDR3 plus reference TRBV30 and TRBJ2-7, the full variable domain is SQTIHQWPATLVQPVGSPLSLECTVEGTSNPNLYWYRQAAGRGLQLLFYSVGIGQISSEVPQNLSASRPQDRQFILSSKKLLLSDSGFYLCAWSVSQGVTYEQYFGPGTRLTVT.

The genes are TRBV19 and TRBJ1-5; perhaps TRBD1 as D (6 bases). CDR3 length: 16 residues. V was clipped by 7 bases and J by 0 bases, with 16 bases between them. CDR1 is LNHDA, CDR2 SQIVND, per germline (reference sequence). The CDR3 nucleotides are TGTGCCAGTATGGGGTCAGGGGCAAATAGCAATCAGCCCCAGCATTTT. This gives the protein CASMGSGANSNQPQHF.

CDR3 DNA: TGTGCCAGCAGCCCTTCAGGGGGACAGTCCGGTGGCTACACCTTC. It translates to CASSPSGGQSGGYTF. The chain combines TRBV7-2 with TRBJ1-2; 7 bases fit TRBD1. CDR1 SGHTA and CDR2 FQGNSA come from the germline V gene. This CDR3 is 15 amino acids long. V lost 5 bases and J lost 7; bases outside the gene matches: 13.

This clone occurred a few times. The chain employs TRBV5-1 and TRBJ2-1; TRBD1 is a possible D gene (6 bases). The CDR3 has 14 residues. Trimming removed 6 bases from V and 4 bases from J, with 14 bases in between. Germline V gene lookup returns CDR1 SGHRS and CDR2 YFSETQ. The CDR3 reads CASTLGAPYNEQFF. The CDR3 DNA sequence: TGCGCCAGCACCCTGGGGGCCCCGTACAATGAGCAGTTCTTC.

This chain links TRBV2 with TRBJ1-1; TRBD1 agrees at 8 bases. This CDR3 region has 16 residues. Germline V gene lookup returns CDR1 SNHLY and CDR2 FYNNEI. Losses at the gene ends were 7 bases for V and 1 base for J; bases not matched to a gene: 11. The CDR3 loop reads CASNPRQGFRNTEAFF. The CDR3 bases are TGTGCCAGCAACCCTCGACAGGGGTTTAGGAACACTGAAGCTTTCTTT.

The chain uses TRBV6-4 and TRBJ2-1; TRBD2 agrees at 12 bases. This CDR3 region has 15 residues. CDR1 MRHNA and CDR2 SNTAGT come from the germline V gene. The ends lost 2 bases at V and 6 bases at J; junction bases unmatched: 2. The CDR3 loop reads CASSDRTSGINEQFF. The CDR3 DNA reads as TGTGCCAGCAGTGACCGGACTAGCGGGATCAATGAGCAGTTCTTC.

The chain carries TRBV29-1 and TRBJ2-5; D is perhaps TRBD1 (5 bases). Deletions cut 8 bases from V and 7 bases from J, with 20 bases between. The CDR3 is 13 amino acids. Germline values: CDR1 SQVTM, CDR2 ANQGSEA. CDR3 nucleotides: TGCAGCAACCCTCCCCCAGGGCTAGGGACCCAGTACTTC. Amino acids: CSNPPPGLGTQYF.

The count of this clone is one. The chain employs TRBV4-3 and TRBJ1-2; 7 nucleotides line up with TRBD1. The germline V gene has CDR1 LGHNA and CDR2 YSLEER. J gave up 8 bases and V 5 bases, and 11 bases lay outside the gene matches. The CDR3 has 14 amino acids. This CDR3 is CASSVQGDPPGYTF. The CDR3 DNA follows: TGCGCCAGCAGCGTCCAGGGGGACCCCCCAGGCTACACCTTC.

The table lists this clone with a few counts. The rearrangement uses TRBV28 and TRBJ1-1; perhaps TRBD1 as D (6 bases). V dropped 5 bases and J dropped 0 bases, with 16 bases sitting between them. There are 16 residues in the CDR3. Germline assignment: CDR1 MDHEN and CDR2 SYDVKM. The CDR3 sequence: CASSGSSGHMNTEAFF. The CDR3 DNA follows: TGTGCCAGCAGTGGATCTTCGGGACATATGAACACTGAAGCTTTCTTT.

The rearrangement links TRBV28 to TRBJ2-7; 8 bases are a match to TRBD1. V gave up 6 bases and J gave up 2 bases; unmatched junction bases: 9. The CDR3 loop spans 15 amino acids. CDR1 is MDHEN and CDR2 is SYDVKM in the germline V gene. The CDR3 DNA is TGTGCCAGCAGACCAGGGGGCGAAGTCCCCTACGAGCAGTACTTC. Encoded protein: CASRPGGEVPYEQYF.

The V call is TRBV20-1, the J call TRBJ2-1; D is unclear. Germline CDR1 is DFQATT and CDR2 is SNEGSKA (reference sequence). The CDR3 covers 11 residues. V was cut by 3 bases and J by 7 bases, with 7 bases left in between. The CDR3 DNA reads TGCAGTGCTAGTAATTATAATGAGCAGTTCTTC. Translation: CSASNYNEQFF.

This chain uses TRBV28 with TRBJ1-1, with D perhaps TRBD1 (5 bases). Deletions cut 6 bases from V and 6 bases from J, with 17 bases between. The CDR3 runs to 14 residues. From germline, CDR1 is MDHEN and CDR2 SYDVKM. The CDR3 reads CASRSQGSISEAFF. The CDR3 coding sequence is TGTGCCAGCAGATCTCAGGGAAGTATTTCTGAAGCTTTCTTT.

This rearrangement joins TRBV30 to TRBJ1-4; 8 bases match TRBD1. With V trimmed by 1 base and J by 10 bases, 11 bases remained unmatched. CDR3 size: 15 residues. Germline CDR1 is GTSNPN and CDR2 is SVGIG (reference sequence). The DNA of the CDR3 is TGTGCCTGGAGTGCCCCCAGGACAGGGAACAGAAAACTGTTTTTT. Protein sequence: CAWSAPRTGNRKLFF.